The clone carrying this TCR beta chain was seen more than once but under ten times. Its antigen is unidentified. The CDR3 consists of 17 residues. The V gene end was trimmed by 4 bases and the J gene end by 1 base; junction bases not matched to a gene: 12. CDR1 SGHNT and CDR2 YYREEE come from the germline V gene (reference sequence). The source of the sample is a study of T cells after yellow fever vaccination. On the study more broadly: The authors prepared low-cell-number fractions using SMART-Seq v4 Ultra Low Input.

Overall study findings and caveats: A minor fraction of clonotypes spanned both CD4 and CD8 compartments. Weaker, the secondary response peaked sooner, at day 5 versus 15.

UMIs were added to TCR cDNA along with a universal primer site when it was made by 5'RACE template switching. TCRdb used MiXCR to reprocess the 5' RACE reads, holding one entry per CDR3 protein. Here the sample spans some 600,000 distinct CDR3 sequences, about 12% being singletons. This sequence was found in a man between 25 and 39 years old who received the YFV17D yellow fever vaccine. This specimen consisted of PBMCs, obtained on the day of the yellow fever booster vaccination. J is TRBJ2-5 and V is TRBV5-4; 8 bases map to TRBD1. The CDR3 bases are TGTGCCAGCAGCAAACACACAGGACAGGGATCCCAAGAGACCCAGTACTTC. This sequence encodes CASSKHTGQGSQETQYF.